This TCR beta chain emerged from a study of metastatic and nonmetastatic thyroid tumors. About the study: Repertoires of blood and of tissue (tumor or nodule) from malignant and benign thyroid patients were compared.

This CDR3 comprises 13 residues. V lost 6 bases and J lost 6; bases outside the gene matches: 7. Germline-derived CDR1 and CDR2 are SGHVS and FQNEAQ. Source study methods: CDR3 was compared across clinicopathological groups, and the resulting differences were used to build a distant-metastasis classifier for papillary thyroid cancer. TCRdb re-analyzed the PCR reads using MiXCR. TCRdb's processing, not the authors', yielded these V and J calls. The sample holds 65,000 to 70,000 clones, 13% to 15% seen once. Not a single patient had been given any form of treatment at any point before undergoing thyroid surgery. In this sample, this clone turned up many times.

The sequencing sample was made of blood. The TCR was taken from a male donor with papillary thyroid cancer or a benign thyroid nodule (not recorded which). Some clones in this sample may be carry-over from other donors' samples. The chain couples TRBV7-8 to TRBJ1-1; 7 bases match TRBD1. This CDR3 reads CASRGTADPEAFF. The CDR3 DNA reads TGTGCCAGCAGGGGGACAGCAGACCCTGAAGCTTTCTTT.